The 32 T cell receptor beta chains in this list originate from one sample, sequenced in a study of blood T cell repertoires in COVID-19. Assay used: immunoSEQ multiplex PCR; TCRdb lists only in-frame clones, some missing. The data contain approximately 89,000 clones, roughly 85% of them seen just once; the ten biggest clones take up 4.5%. Source material: peripheral blood. The source is a man aged 65-85 years with acute or convalescent COVID-19.

The rearrangement uses TRBV6-1 and TRBJ1-6, with a weak D call TRBD1 (5 bases). Germline V gives CDR1 MNHNS, CDR2 SASEGT. The CDR3 runs 14 residues. V was shortened by 2 bases and J by 10 bases, with 12 bases between the two germline ends. The CDR3 DNA follows: TGTGCCAGCAGTGAAATGGGGCATACCTCACCCCTCCACTTT. Its translation is CASSEMGHTSPLHF.

V is TRBV6-5 and J is TRBJ2-7, with 9 bases lining up with TRBD1. The CDR3 consists of 14 residues. The germline V gene has CDR1 MNHEY and CDR2 SVGAGI. V gave up 7 bases and J gave up 2 bases; unmatched junction bases: 6. CDR3 sequence (DNA): TGTGCCAGCAATCCGGACAGGGGCACCTACGAGCAGTACTTC. Its translation is CASNPDRGTYEQYF.

The chain joins TRBV3-1 (or the pseudogene TRBV3-2) to TRBJ1-3, with TRBD1 matching 7 bases. Trimming took 2 bases from V and 3 from J; bases not matched to a gene: 7. CDR1 is LGHDT and CDR2 is YNNKEL in the germline V gene (reference sequence). The CDR3 runs 16 residues. The CDR3 DNA is TGTGCCAGCAGCCAAACGACAGGGAGACATGGAAACACCATATATTTT. Protein product: CASSQTTGRHGNTIYF.

The CDR3 loop reads CASKYLERAEAFF. For the CDR3, the DNA is TGTGCCAGCAAGTACCTCGAGAGGGCTGAAGCTTTCTTT. The V call is TRBV6-5, the J call TRBJ1-1; D not resolved. The CDR3 sequence is 13 residues long. Germline CDR1 is MNHEY and CDR2 is SVGAGI. Trimming left V 7 bases short and J 6 bases short, with 15 bases between.

The V call is TRBV4-1, the J call TRBJ1-4; TRBD1 agrees at 9 bases. With V trimmed by 1 base and J by 3 bases, 6 bases remained unmatched. The CDR3 has 17 amino acids. Germline CDR1 and CDR2: MGHRA and YSYEKL. The CDR3 here is CASSQGTGAFSNEKLFF. The CDR3 DNA sequence: TGCGCCAGCAGCCAAGGGACAGGGGCGTTCTCTAATGAAAAACTGTTTTTT.

The chain combines TRBV6-5 with TRBJ2-1, with D unclear. CDR1 is MNHEY, CDR2 SVGAGI, per germline. The CDR3 is 14 residues long. V lost 8 bases to trimming and J lost 4 bases, with 15 bases between them. CDR3 nucleotide sequence: TGTGCCAGCGGCAAAACCCAGAAATACAATGAGCAGTTCTTC. Translating it yields CASGKTQKYNEQFF.

The CDR3 region is CASSQAGQAPEAFF. The CDR3 DNA is TGCGCCAGCAGCCAAGCAGGCCAGGCGCCTGAAGCTTTCTTT. The chain uses TRBV4-1 and TRBJ1-1, with no clear D. The ends were cut back, 1 base at V and 6 bases at J, with 12 bases in the middle. There are 14 residues in the CDR3. Germline CDR1 and CDR2: MGHRA and YSYEKL.

This clone appeared once. This chain uses TRBV6-5 with TRBJ1-2; D possibly corresponds to TRBD1 (5 bases). Germline CDR1 MNHEY, CDR2 SVGAGI. CDR3 length: 12 amino acids. With 6 bases removed from V and 4 bases from J, the gap between germline ends came to 9 bases. The CDR3 sequence: CASSAGTYGYTF. CDR3 DNA sequence: TGTGCCAGCAGCGCGGGGACCTATGGCTACACCTTC.

The genes are TRBV9 and TRBJ1-3; D is possibly TRBD1 (6 bases). Germline V gene sequence: CDR1 SGDLS, CDR2 YYNGEE. There are 15 residues in the CDR3. Trimming took off 3 bases at V and 0 bases at J, with 10 bases between the two ends. This CDR3 reads CASSAQGNSGNTIYF. CDR3 nucleotide sequence: TGTGCCAGCAGCGCCCAGGGGAACTCTGGAAACACCATATATTTT.

Notes on this clone: This sample also contains other DNA sequences that code for the same CDR3. In DNA, the CDR3 is TGTGCCAGCAGTTTATCGACAGGAGAATATGGCTACACCTTC. Its protein is CASSLSTGEYGYTF. The chain joins TRBV27 to TRBJ1-2; D possibly corresponds to TRBD1 (6 bases). V was cut by 0 bases and J by 5 bases, with 10 bases left in between. The germline V gene encodes CDR1 MNHEY and CDR2 SMNVEV (reference sequence). The CDR3 consists of 14 residues.

V gene TRBV25-1 combines with J gene TRBJ2-1; the D gene is possibly TRBD2 (5 bases). The CDR3 has 13 residues. CDR1 is MGHDK, CDR2 SYGVNS, per germline. Trimming stripped 4 bases from V and 9 bases from J, with 13 bases between. The CDR3 coding sequence is TGTGCCAGCAGTGGCCTTACTAGTGGTGAGCAGTTCTTC. Amino acid sequence: CASSGLTSGEQFF.

This chain joins TRBV18 and TRBJ2-1; TRBD2 is a possible D gene (5 bases). In germline, CDR1 is KGHSH, CDR2 LQKENI. The CDR3 has 14 residues. The V end lost 5 bases, the J end lost 0 bases, and 8 bases lay between the germline ends. The CDR3 DNA reads as TGTGCCAGCTCATTGGGGAGCTCCTACAATGAGCAGTTCTTC. Translating gives CASSLGSSYNEQFF.

The V and J genes are TRBV6-7 and TRBJ2-7; D might be TRBD1 (6 bases). TRBV6-7 is sorted into the ORF group, with uncertain function. The CDR3 runs 14 residues. V lost 6 bases to trimming and J lost 0 bases, with 12 bases between them. Here the CDR3 reads CASRMDSRSYEQYV. The DNA of the CDR3 is TGTGCCAGCAGAATGGACAGCCGCTCCTACGAGCAGTACGTC.

The genes are TRBV18 and TRBJ2-2; 8 bases fit TRBD1. Germline V gene data show CDR1 as KGHSH and CDR2 as LQKENI. The V gene end was trimmed by 4 bases and the J gene end by 0 bases; junction bases not matched to a gene: 4. The CDR3 runs 16 residues. CDR3 in amino acids: CASSQQGATNTGELFF. DNA for the CDR3: TGTGCCAGCTCACAGCAGGGGGCCACGAACACCGGGGAGCTGTTTTTT.

V and J are TRBV6-6 and TRBJ1-2, with D uncertain. Germline loops: CDR1 MNHNY, CDR2 SVGAGI (reference sequence). The CDR3 sequence is 13 residues long. Trimming took off 7 bases at V and 6 bases at J, with 15 bases between the two ends. CDR3 nucleotides: TGTGCCAGCACCCCAAGGCAGGTCGATGGCTACACCTTC. Its translation is CASTPRQVDGYTF.

The chain has TRBV25-1 and TRBJ1-2; D is perhaps TRBD1 (6 bases). Trimming cost V 6 bases and J 4 bases, with 9 bases left between them. This CDR3 spans 12 amino acids. CDR1 MGHDK and CDR2 SYGVNS come from the germline V gene. The CDR3: CASRQGGYGYTF. CDR3 DNA sequence: TGTGCCAGCAGACAGGGCGGCTATGGCTACACCTTC.

V and J are TRBV7-9 and TRBJ2-2, with a weak D call TRBD1 (6 bases). The germline V gene has CDR1 SEHNR and CDR2 FQNEAQ (reference sequence). V lost 2 bases, J lost 6 bases, and 16 bases lay in between. The CDR3 totals 16 residues. CDR3 in DNA: TGTGCCAGCAGCTTATACAGGGCCTCCGGTCCCGGGGAGCTGTTTTTT. It codes for CASSLYRASGPGELFF.

The chain employs TRBV23-1 and TRBJ1-5; no clear D. TRBV23-1 is reported as an ORF; its role is uncertain. V dropped 0 bases and J dropped 7 bases, with 22 bases sitting between them. This CDR3 comprises 18 residues. The CDR3 here is CASSQSRGRPNRGQPQHF. In nucleotides, the CDR3 is TGCGCCAGCAGTCAATCGAGAGGGCGCCCGAATAGAGGGCAGCCCCAGCATTTT.

This sequence joins TRBV24-1 and TRBJ1-2, with D hard to call. The CDR3 contains 14 residues. V lost 4 bases, J lost 1 base, and 9 bases lay in between. In germline, CDR1 is KGHDR, CDR2 SFDVKD. Here the CDR3 DNA reads TGTGCCACCAGTGACCCGGGTAATAACTATGGCTACACCTTC. This sequence encodes CATSDPGNNYGYTF.

V usage is TRBV28 and J usage is TRBJ1-5, with D uncertain. V lost 7 bases and J lost 6, with 10 bases in between. The CDR3 is 12 amino acids. Looked up from germline, CDR1 is MDHEN and CDR2 is SYDVKM. DNA of the CDR3: TGTGCCAGCACCCCCGTTAGTCAGCCCCAGCATTTT. Encoded protein: CASTPVSQPQHF.

The V and J genes are TRBV12-3 or TRBV12-4 and TRBJ1-1; D not certain. The CDR3 runs 12 residues. The V end lost 6 bases, the J end lost 5 bases, and 10 bases lay between the germline ends. CDR3 DNA: TGTGCCAGCAGCCCCCGAGGGACTGAAGCTTTCTTT. Amino acid sequence: CASSPRGTEAFF.

The chain has TRBV7-9 and TRBJ2-7; 13 positions agree with TRBD2. The CDR3 spans 15 residues. J lost 7 bases, V lost 1 base, and 4 bases had no gene match. Per germline, CDR1 SEHNR and CDR2 FQNEAQ (reference sequence). DNA for the CDR3: TGTGCCAGCAGCTTAGTGGGGACTAGCGGGGAGGAGCAGTACGTC. Translating gives CASSLVGTSGEEQYV.

The V gene is TRBV21-1, the J gene TRBJ1-2; the table's D call of TRBD1 was not tested on the DNA. TRBV21-1 is a pseudogene. The CDR3 sequence is 15 residues long. The CDR3 loop is CASSKDEDSRYGYTF. CDR3 DNA: TGTGCCAGCAGCAAAGACGAGGACAGCCGCTATGGCTACACCTTC.

The genes are TRBV5-6 and TRBJ1-5; 9 nucleotides align to TRBD1. V was pared by 1 base and J by 6 bases, with 8 bases of the junction left unmatched. CDR1 is SGHDT, CDR2 YYEEEE, per germline. The CDR3 contains 16 residues. CDR3 sequence: CASSLSTGGFAQPQHF. Written as DNA, the CDR3 is TGTGCCAGCAGCTTGTCGACAGGGGGGTTCGCTCAGCCCCAGCATTTT.

CDR3 region: CASSPRAGGLTDTQYF. CDR3 DNA sequence: TGTGCCAGCTCACCCCGGGCGGGGGGACTAACAGATACGCAGTATTTT. The chain recombines TRBV18 with TRBJ2-3, with TRBD2 identical over 8 bases. Trimming cost V 3 bases and J 3 bases; bases outside gene matches: 8. Per germline, CDR1 KGHSH and CDR2 LQKENI. CDR3 length equals 16 residues.

The chain joins TRBV2 to TRBJ1-2; D not certain. Per the germline V gene, CDR1 is SNHLY and CDR2 is FYNNEI. V was trimmed by 0 bases and J by 2 bases, leaving 4 bases between them. The CDR3 totals 13 residues. The DNA of the CDR3 is TGTGCCAGCAGTGAAGCACAGAACTATGGCTACACCTTC. It yields the protein CASSEAQNYGYTF.

This clone has a single count. The chain has TRBV7-4 and TRBJ2-7; D possibly corresponds to TRBD1 (6 bases). Trimming shortened V by 6 bases and J by 0 bases, and 18 bases separated the two germline ends. The CDR3 sequence is 16 residues long. Per the germline V gene, CDR1 is SGHVT and CDR2 is SQSDAQ. CDR3 DNA sequence: TGTGCCAGCAGGCCCGACGGACAGAAATTCTCCTACGAGCAGTACGTC. It specifies CASRPDGQKFSYEQYV.

The rearrangement uses TRBV6-1 and TRBJ1-2; weak D call: TRBD1 (6 bases). Trimming took 2 bases from V and 5 from J, leaving 12 bases between them. Germline CDR1 is MNHNS and CDR2 is SASEGT. This CDR3 is 14 amino acids long. Here the CDR3 reads CASSESGRGYGYTF. The CDR3 bases are TGTGCCAGCAGTGAATCCGGCAGGGGATATGGCTACACCTTC.

This clone was detected only a few times. J is TRBJ2-7 and V is TRBV10-2; TRBD2 matches 10 bases. J gave up 0 bases and V 4 bases, and 6 bases lay outside the gene matches. This CDR3 has 16 amino acids. CDR1 and CDR2 from the germline V gene are WSHSY and SAAADI. This chain's CDR3 is CASSVSGGASSYEQYF. The DNA for the CDR3 is TGCGCCAGCAGTGTGAGCGGGGGGGCGAGCTCCTACGAGCAGTACTTC.

The J gene is TRBJ2-5, the V gene TRBV2, with 10 bases that match TRBD2. With 2 bases clipped from V and 7 bases from J, the junction kept 7 bases outside the gene matches. This CDR3 is 15 amino acids long. Germline lookup yields CDR1 SNHLY and CDR2 FYNNEI. The DNA for the CDR3 is TGTGCCAGCAGTGAAATAGCGGGGGGCCGCGGGACCCAGTACTTC. Amino acid sequence: CASSEIAGGRGTQYF.

The V gene is TRBV19, the J gene TRBJ1-2; D possibly corresponds to TRBD1 (6 bases). CDR1 and CDR2 (germline): LNHDA, SQIVND (reference sequence). This CDR3 has 14 residues. The ends were cut back, 4 bases at V and 10 bases at J, with 19 bases in the middle. The CDR3 sequence: CASSNTGTMDLYTF. DNA of the CDR3: TGTGCCAGTAGTAATACAGGGACCATGGACCTCTACACCTTC.

This chain joins TRBV5-4 and TRBJ2-7; tentative D call: TRBD2 (7 bases). The CDR3 is 17 residues long. Deletions cut 4 bases from V and 2 bases from J, with 22 bases between. Per the germline V gene, CDR1 is SGHNT and CDR2 is YYREEE (reference sequence). CDR3 coding DNA: TGTGCCAGCAGCGGGAGGGGGAGGACTAGGGGCACCTACGAGCAGTACTTC. It translates to CASSGRGRTRGTYEQYF.